One and the same sample provided the 19 T cell receptor beta chains below, sequenced in a study of tumor and adjacent non-tumor tissue in lung cancer. The library came from three nested PCR rounds adapted from ARM-PCR protocols. TCRdb used MiXCR to reprocess the multiplex PCR reads, holding one entry per CDR3 protein. The data contain under 75,000 distinct CDR3 sequences, around 70% of them singletons. This sample's RNA came from whole unsorted tissue. This non-tumor lung sample came from over 3 cm beyond the tumor edge. Material for sequencing was distant non-tumor lung tissue. The source is a woman between 50 and 59 years old with non-small cell lung cancer.

Note on this clonotype: This may be a read error, as it is one base from a much larger clone. CDR3 bases: TGCGCCAGCAGCCAAACGGGCCCCCCGTCAGATACGCAGTATTTT. Its translation: CASSQTGPPSDTQYF. This chain joins TRBV4-3 and TRBJ2-3, with D unclear. The CDR3 loop spans 15 amino acids. The V end was cut by 2 bases, the J end by 4 bases, with 13 bases between. CDR1 is LGHNA and CDR2 is YSLEER in the germline V gene.

As for this clonotype: A clone one base away is much larger, so this may be a read error. DNA for the CDR3: TGTGCCAGCAGCTTTGGAGGTAGCAGTTTAGAGACCCAGTACTTC. Translated: CASSFGGSSLETQYF. The rearrangement uses TRBV5-4 and TRBJ2-5, with D maybe TRBD2 (5 bases). Germline V gene lookup returns CDR1 SGHNT and CDR2 YYREEE (reference sequence). The ends were cut back, 2 bases at V and 4 bases at J, with 15 bases in the middle. The CDR3 is made up of 15 amino acids.

A word on this clonotype: This clone may be a read error of a much larger clone one base away. The V gene is TRBV20-1, the J gene TRBJ1-2; tentative D call: TRBD1 (6 bases). CDR3 length: 12 amino acids. The germline gives CDR1 DFQATT, CDR2 SNEGSKA (reference sequence). V shed 3 bases and J shed 4 bases, with 9 bases lying between them. Written as DNA, the CDR3 is TGCAGTGCTAGGGAGGGGGGCTATGGCTACACCTTC. Its protein is CSAREGGYGYTF.

The V gene is TRBV20-1, the J gene TRBJ2-1, with TRBD2 matching 8 bases. Trimming removed 7 bases from V and 15 bases from J; junction bases left unmatched: 20. CDR1 and CDR2 (germline): DFQATT, SNEGSKA (reference sequence). CDR3 length: 14 residues. This CDR3 is CSGSGRYSYNQRFF. In DNA form, the CDR3 reads TGCAGTGGGAGCGGGAGATATTCCTACAATCAGCGGTTCTTC.

This clonotype showed up many times. V gene TRBV6-2 or TRBV6-3 combines with J gene TRBJ2-7, with 9 bases that match TRBD1. J gave up 5 bases and V 2 bases, and 7 bases lay outside the gene matches. Per germline, CDR1 MNHEY and CDR2 SVGEGT. The CDR3 has 15 amino acids. Written as DNA, the CDR3 is TGTGCCAGCAGTTACCTTCTGACAGGGGGTCACGAGCAGTACTTC. Encoded protein: CASSYLLTGGHEQYF.

Remarks on this clonotype: A junction boundary mismatches the germline segment, possibly from a read error. The chain links TRBV7-9 to TRBJ2-3; D is unclear. The CDR3 is 13 residues long. CDR1 is SEHNR, CDR2 FQNEAQ, per germline (reference sequence). The CDR3 loop reads CANSWQLSDTQYF. In DNA form, the CDR3 reads TGTGCCAACAGCTGGCAGCTTTCAGATACGCAGTATTTT.

This clonotype was counted once. V usage is TRBV5-6 and J usage is TRBJ2-5; the match to TRBD1 covers 10 bases. In germline, CDR1 is SGHDT, CDR2 YYEEEE. J gave up 0 bases and V 3 bases, and 8 bases lay outside the gene matches. The CDR3 extends over 17 amino acids. In nucleotides, the CDR3 is TGTGCCAGCAGCTACAGACAGGGGGCCTACCACCAAGAGACCCAGTACTTC. Amino acids: CASSYRQGAYHQETQYF.

This clonotype was observed a few times. The J gene is TRBJ2-2, the V gene TRBV5-1; TRBD1 aligns across 10 bases. V lost 2 bases and J lost 3; bases outside the gene matches: 4. Germline V gives CDR1 SGHRS, CDR2 YFSETQ. This CDR3 comprises 16 residues. The CDR3 DNA reads as TGCGCCAGCAGCTTACCGGGACAGGGGTACACCGGGGAGCTGTTTTTT. Encoded protein: CASSLPGQGYTGELFF.

In regard to this clonotype: This may come from a read error, since a much larger clone is one base off. The chain combines TRBV5-4 with TRBJ2-3; a possible D gene is TRBD2 (5 bases). This CDR3 has 13 amino acids. From germline, CDR1 is SGHNT and CDR2 YYREEE (reference sequence). CDR3 protein: CARSLGRSGTQYF. The CDR3 DNA follows: TGTGCCAGGAGCTTAGGGAGAAGCGGTACGCAGTATTTT.

The chain carries TRBV11-2 and TRBJ2-2, with D perhaps assigned TRBD1 or TRBD2 (5 bases each). Germline V lookup: CDR1 SGHAT, CDR2 FQNNGV. This CDR3 has 17 amino acids. The CDR3: CVTSFGGSRISTGELFF. The CDR3, as DNA: TGTGTTACCAGCTTTGGGGGTAGCAGAATTTCCACCGGGGAGCTGTTTTTT.

On this clonotype itself: Because it lacks the conserved phenylalanine or tryptophan at the end, this CDR3 is likely a read error. The chain uses TRBV11-1 and TRBJ2-5; the match to TRBD2 covers 9 bases. The CDR3 is 13 amino acids. CDR1 SGHAT and CDR2 FQDESV come from the germline V gene (reference sequence). CDR3 amino acids: CASTEGTSETQYL. CDR3 nucleotide sequence: TGTGCTAGCACCGAGGGGACTAGCGAGACCCAGTACCTC.

Details on this clonotype: The junction and the germline gene differ at one end; a read error may be behind it. V is TRBV5-1 and J is TRBJ2-1; perhaps TRBD2 as D (6 bases). CDR3 size: 18 residues. Germline V gene sequence: CDR1 SGHRS, CDR2 YFSETQ. The CDR3 DNA reads as TGCGCCACCAGCCGTCGACTAGTGGCGACCAGCTCCTACAATGAGCAGTTCTTC. It specifies CATSRRLVATSSYNEQFF. Full variable domain (missing parts from reference TRBV5-1 and TRBJ2-1): KAGVTQTPRYLIKTRGQQVTLSCSPISGHRSVSWYQQTPGQGLQFLFEYFSETQRNKGNFPGRFSGRQFSNSRSEMNVSTLELGDSALYLCATSRRLVATSSYNEQFFGPGTRLTVL.

J is TRBJ2-1 and V is TRBV20-1; D remains unclear. The CDR3 consists of 16 residues. The V gene lost 5 bases and the J gene lost 8 bases, with 25 bases spanning the gap. Germline values: CDR1 DFQATT, CDR2 SNEGSKA (reference sequence). The CDR3 loop is CSALNPAARCIYEQFF. CDR3 in DNA: TGCAGTGCTCTGAATCCGGCCGCCAGGTGCATCTATGAGCAGTTCTTC.

Of note for this clonotype: A clone one base away is much larger, so this may be a read error. The chain joins TRBV4-3 to TRBJ2-7, with 8 bases that match TRBD1. The CDR3 is 16 amino acids. Germline V gene lookup returns CDR1 LGHNA and CDR2 YSLEER. CDR3: CATSPGYGQGEYEQYF. As DNA, the CDR3 is TGCGCCACCAGCCCCGGGTACGGACAGGGAGAGTACGAGCAGTACTTC.

This clonotype was counted a single time. This sequence may be a read error, since a much larger clone differs from it by one base. The V and J genes are TRBV29-1 and TRBJ2-3; possible D gene TRBD1, 5 bases. Trimming pared 4 bases from V and 2 bases from J, leaving 10 bases between. The CDR3 runs to 13 residues. Looked up from germline, CDR1 is SQVTM and CDR2 is ANQGSEA. The CDR3 protein is CSVARQNTDTQYF. The CDR3 nucleotides read TGCAGCGTTGCTCGACAGAACACAGATACGCAGTATTTT.

A remark on this clonotype: A clone one base away is much larger, so this may be a read error. CDR3 sequence reads: CASGEGPQQFF. CDR3 DNA: TGTGCCAGCGGTGAAGGGCCGCAGCAGTTCTTC. This chain uses TRBV2 with TRBJ2-1; D gene uncertain. This CDR3 contains 11 residues. Germline V gives CDR1 SNHLY, CDR2 FYNNEI.

The chain employs TRBV6-2 or TRBV6-3 and TRBJ1-2; 9 bases are shared with TRBD1. V lost 6 bases and J lost 13; bases outside the gene matches: 15. Germline V CDR1 and CDR2: MNHEY, SVGEGT. The CDR3 runs 14 residues. The CDR3 is CASSRGQGQDVFTF. CDR3 nucleotide sequence: TGTGCCAGCAGCCGCGGACAGGGGCAAGATGTCTTCACCTTC.

Notes on this clonotype: An end of the junction does not agree with germline; a read error may underlie this. This chain joins TRBV20-1 and TRBJ1-1, with D possibly being TRBD1 (5 bases). The CDR3 is 12 residues long. The germline gives CDR1 DFQATT, CDR2 SNEGSKA (reference sequence). CDR3 DNA: TGCAGTGCTAGCTGGGCGGACACTGAGGCTTTCTTT. Its translation: CSASWADTEAFF.

To note about this clonotype: Germline and junction disagree at one end, which may indicate a read error. The V and J genes are TRBV30 and TRBJ2-1; 9 nucleotides match TRBD2. The CDR3 runs to 18 residues. Germline-derived CDR1 and CDR2 are GTSNPN and SVGIG (reference sequence). CDR3 amino acids: CVWSVRSGRTNSYNEQFF. The DNA of the CDR3 is TGTGTCTGGAGTGTACGTAGCGGGAGAACTAACTCCTACAATGAGCAGTTCTTC. The whole variable domain, filled in from reference TRBV30 and TRBJ2-1, reads SQTIHQWPATLVQPVGSPLSLECTVEGTSNPNLYWYRQAAGRGLQLLFYSVGIGQISSEVPQNLSASRPQDRQFILSSKKLLLSDSGFYLCVWSVRSGRTNSYNEQFFGPGTRLTVL.